This entry lists 8 T cell receptor beta chains sequenced from one sample in a study of blood T cells in healthy people across ages. A second PCR of roughly 7 to 11 cycles used a sample-barcoded 5' primer and a J-beta primer mix. TCRdb passed the 5' RACE reads through MiXCR, listing each CDR3 protein once. The sample lists 1 million or so distinct CDR3 sequences, about 25% occurring once. The sample was also reused in another study, on T cells of mothers and their children.

Sequenced sample: blood. The receptor source for this set is a girl aged 2 to 10 in good health.

The V gene is TRBV2, the J gene TRBJ2-1, with D unresolved. The CDR3 contains 16 residues. CDR1 SNHLY and CDR2 FYNNEI come from the germline V gene. The V end lost 6 bases, the J end lost 0 bases, and 15 bases lay between the germline ends. CDR3 protein: CASSAPTSSSYNEQFF. The CDR3, as DNA: TGTGCCAGCAGCGCGCCGACTTCTAGCTCCTACAATGAGCAGTTCTTC.

This clonotype was observed a handful of times. The chain has TRBV29-1 and TRBJ2-1, with D possibly being TRBD2 (6 bases). This CDR3 contains 15 residues. The germline V gene has CDR1 SQVTM and CDR2 ANQGSEA. V was clipped by 2 bases and J by 6 bases, with 17 bases between them. DNA of the CDR3: TGCAGCGTTGAATCCAGAAGCGGGCTCCCCAATGAGCAGTTCTTC. Amino acids: CSVESRSGLPNEQFF.

The chain couples TRBV7-2 to TRBJ1-1; unclear D gene. The CDR3 is 14 amino acids. The V end was cut by 2 bases, the J end by 6 bases, with 13 bases between. The V gene's germline CDR1 is SGHTA and CDR2 FQGNSA. CDR3 bases: TGTGCCAGCAGCTTAAGGCAGGTCTTCCCTGAAGCTTTCTTT. This sequence encodes CASSLRQVFPEAFF.

This clonotype appeared a few times. The chain links TRBV5-1 to TRBJ2-5; D remains unclear. Germline-derived CDR1 and CDR2 are SGHRS and YFSETQ. V was cut by 6 bases and J by 1 base, with 10 bases left in between. The CDR3 runs 13 residues. CDR3 DNA: TGCGCCAGCAAAGTGACGGCCCAAGAGACCCAGTACTTC. It yields the protein CASKVTAQETQYF.

The chain couples TRBV4-2 to TRBJ2-3; D unclear. Looked up from germline, CDR1 is LGHNA and CDR2 is YNFKEQ. Trimming cost V 4 bases and J 2 bases, with 22 bases left between them. This CDR3 has 18 residues. The CDR3 sequence is CASSLQPLDEFTTDTQYF. CDR3 nucleotides: TGTGCCAGCAGCCTACAACCGTTGGACGAATTCACCACAGATACGCAGTATTTT.

This clonotype was detected ten times or more. The rearrangement joins TRBV24-1 to TRBJ2-5, with 8 bases lining up with TRBD2. Germline assignment: CDR1 KGHDR and CDR2 SFDVKD. The junction had 4 bases not matched to a gene; V was cut back by 4 bases and J by 4 bases. The CDR3 contains 14 residues. CDR3 bases: TGTGCCACCAGTGACCCCGGGGGGGTAGAGACCCAGTACTTC. It codes for CATSDPGGVETQYF.

In this sample, this clonotype turned up a few times. The chain links TRBV20-1 to TRBJ2-7; 8 bases fit TRBD2. The germline gives CDR1 DFQATT, CDR2 SNEGSKA (reference sequence). J lost 3 bases, V lost 2 bases, and 9 bases had no gene match. The CDR3 consists of 15 residues. The CDR3 DNA reads TGCAGTGCTAGAAAGTCGGCGGGAGGAGTCTACGAGCAGTACTTC. Translation gives CSARKSAGGVYEQYF.

At least ten counts were recorded for this clonotype. V usage is TRBV7-9 and J usage is TRBJ1-6; no reliable D call. Trimming removed 1 base from V and 5 bases from J, with 6 bases in between. The CDR3 is made up of 14 amino acids. Per the germline V gene, CDR1 is SEHNR and CDR2 is FQNEAQ (reference sequence). DNA for the CDR3: TGTGCCAGCAGCTTAGGGCAGAATAATTCACCCCTCCACTTT. Translating gives CASSLGQNNSPLHF.